These 20 T cell receptor beta chains originate from one sample sequenced in a study of shared clonotypes between healthy human individuals. Sequenced by immunoSEQ multiplex PCR; TCRdb stores in-frame clones only, minus some. The table lists 2 million to 2.5 million clones, approximately 90% of them singletons. Sequences were obtained from naive CD4+ T cells from PBMCs. Specified subset: CD45RA+ positively selected. The receptors shown here come from a man younger than 30 in good health. Some clones in this sample may be carry-over from other donors' samples.

This chain connects TRBV5-4 to TRBJ2-7, with 9 bases matching TRBD1. The CDR3 covers 13 residues. Germline trimming cut 4 bases from V and 7 bases from J; bases unmatched to any gene: 6. Germline V gene lookup returns CDR1 SGHNT and CDR2 YYREEE (reference sequence). DNA for the CDR3: TGTGCCAGCAGCCCAGGACAGGGGAGGGAGCAGTACTTC. It encodes CASSPGQGREQYF.

The CDR3, as DNA: TGTGCCAGCAGTTACGGGGCGGGGAGCACTGAAGCTTTCTTT. Translation gives CASSYGAGSTEAFF. The rearrangement uses TRBV6-5 and TRBJ1-1; possible D gene TRBD1, 5 bases. Germline CDR1 is MNHEY and CDR2 is SVGAGI. The germline V and J ends were trimmed by 2 bases and 4 bases, with 11 bases remaining between them. There are 14 residues in the CDR3.

J is TRBJ1-2 and V is TRBV18; TRBD1 matches 8 bases. The CDR3 loop spans 15 amino acids. The V segment lost 5 bases and the J segment 7 bases; nucleotides outside the gene matches: 12. Germline lookup yields CDR1 KGHSH and CDR2 LQKENI. CDR3 in amino acids: CASSREGQGLSGYTF. CDR3 DNA: TGTGCCAGCTCAAGAGAAGGACAGGGACTGAGTGGCTACACCTTC. Looking up the rest from reference TRBV18 and TRBJ1-2 gives the full variable domain: NAGVMQNPRHLVRRRGQEARLRCSPMKGHSHVYWYRQLPEEGLKFMVYLQKENIIDESGMPKERFSAEFPKEGPSILRIQQVVRGDSAAYFCASSREGQGLSGYTFGSGTRLTVV.

This chain uses TRBV28 with TRBJ1-1, with D perhaps TRBD1 (5 bases). The CDR3 runs to 13 residues. Germline CDR1 reads MDHEN; CDR2 reads SYDVKM. The V gene lost 6 bases and the J gene lost 5 bases, with 13 bases spanning the gap. The CDR3 DNA follows: TGTGCCAGCAGCCCCGTCGGGGGGACTGAAGCTTTCTTT. This translates into CASSPVGGTEAFF. The variable domain in full, with the rest retrieved from reference TRBV28 and TRBJ1-1, is DVKVTQSSRYLVKRTGEKVFLECVQDMDHENMFWYRQDPGLGLRLIYFSYDVKMKEKGDIPEGYSVSREKKERFSLILESASTNQTSMYLCASSPVGGTEAFFGQGTRLTVV.

The V gene is TRBV4-1, the J gene TRBJ1-6; no firm D call. CDR1 and CDR2 (germline): MGHRA, YSYEKL. The CDR3 is made up of 16 amino acids. Trimming left V 4 bases short and J 5 bases short, with 15 bases between. CDR3: CASSRLNRGNNSPLHF. The CDR3 coding sequence is TGCGCCAGCAGCCGACTCAACCGGGGAAATAATTCACCCCTCCACTTT.

Comments on this clone: The junction does not match germline at one end; this may be a read error. V usage is TRBV5-4 and J usage is TRBJ2-1; the D gene could be TRBD1 or TRBD2 (6 bases each). The V gene's germline CDR1 is SGHNT and CDR2 YYREEE (reference sequence). This CDR3 is built from 15 residues. The CDR3 DNA reads TGTGCCAGCAACTTGGGGGGCGGCGCATACAATGAGCAGTTCTTC. Translation: CASNLGGGAYNEQFF.

The CDR3 sequence: CASSSRQGGTTFF. CDR3 nucleotide sequence: TGTGCCAGCAGTTCACGACAGGGTGGAACGACTTTCTTT. This chain joins TRBV27 and TRBJ1-1; 7 nucleotides line up with TRBD1. The V gene's germline CDR1 is MNHEY and CDR2 SMNVEV (reference sequence). Trimming at V came to 4 bases and at J to 12 bases, leaving 11 bases not matched to a gene. This CDR3 is 13 amino acids long.

The chain recombines TRBV5-4 with TRBJ2-1; maybe TRBD2 (6 bases). From germline, CDR1 is SGHNT and CDR2 YYREEE (reference sequence). Trimming pared 3 bases from V and 7 bases from J, leaving 17 bases between. This CDR3 has 15 amino acids. The CDR3 protein is CASSSAPYGRNEQFF. The CDR3 DNA sequence: TGTGCCAGCAGCTCGGCACCCTATGGGAGGAATGAGCAGTTCTTC. Based on the CDR3 plus reference TRBV5-4 and TRBJ2-1, the full variable domain is ETGVTQSPTHLIKTRGQQVTLRCSSQSGHNTVSWYQQALGQGPQFIFQYYREEENGRGNFPPRFSGLQFPNYSSELNVNALELDDSALYLCASSSAPYGRNEQFFGPGTRLTVL.

This chain links TRBV19 with TRBJ1-2; D is undetermined. Trimming stripped 5 bases from V and 0 bases from J, with 13 bases between. The CDR3 is 15 amino acids. In germline, CDR1 is LNHDA, CDR2 SQIVND (reference sequence). The CDR3 bases are TGTGCCAGTAGTTTCGATCGAGTGGCTAACTATGGCTACACCTTC. Protein product: CASSFDRVANYGYTF. Full variable domain (rest looked up from reference TRBV19 and TRBJ1-2): DGGITQSPKYLFRKEGQNVTLSCEQNLNHDAMYWYRQDPGQGLRLIYYSQIVNDFQKGDIAEGYSVSREKKESFPLTVTSAQKNPTAFYLCASSFDRVANYGYTFGSGTRLTVV.

The J gene is TRBJ2-7, the V gene TRBV2; D is possibly TRBD1 or TRBD2 (5 bases each). The CDR3 runs to 12 residues. The V end was cut by 8 bases, the J end by 3 bases, with 11 bases between. Germline CDR1 reads SNHLY; CDR2 reads FYNNEI. CDR3 in amino acids: CASLAGGYEQYF. The CDR3 DNA follows: TGTGCCAGCCTGGCTGGGGGCTACGAGCAGTACTTC.

The genes are TRBV5-1 and TRBJ1-4; D is ambiguous. The CDR3 extends over 15 amino acids. In germline, CDR1 is SGHRS, CDR2 YFSETQ. V lost 4 bases, J lost 0 bases, and 10 bases lay in between. Here the CDR3 reads CASSRRASTNEKLFF. As DNA, the CDR3 is TGCGCCAGCAGCCGACGAGCCTCAACTAATGAAAAACTGTTTTTT.

This clone was found a few times. The chain couples TRBV19 to TRBJ1-1, with D perhaps TRBD1 (5 bases). The CDR3 has 15 amino acids. Germline CDR1 reads LNHDA; CDR2 reads SQIVND (reference sequence). V dropped 5 bases and J dropped 1 base, with 14 bases sitting between them. CDR3 sequence: CASSPRLTENTEAFF. The CDR3 DNA sequence: TGTGCCAGTAGTCCCCGATTGACAGAGAACACTGAAGCTTTCTTT. Drawing the rest from reference TRBV19 and TRBJ1-1, the complete variable domain is DGGITQSPKYLFRKEGQNVTLSCEQNLNHDAMYWYRQDPGQGLRLIYYSQIVNDFQKGDIAEGYSVSREKKESFPLTVTSAQKNPTAFYLCASSPRLTENTEAFFGQGTRLTVV.

J is TRBJ1-1 and V is TRBV12-5; 8 bases fit TRBD1. The CDR3 runs to 14 residues. V was pared by 5 bases and J by 4 bases, with 6 bases of the junction left unmatched. Looked up from germline, CDR1 is LGHNT and CDR2 is FRNRAP. CDR3 in DNA: TGTGCTAGTGGTATTACAGGGGGACTCACTGAAGCTTTCTTT. It translates to CASGITGGLTEAFF.

This clone has more than one count but fewer than ten. The CDR3: CASSPLGSYGYTF. The CDR3 DNA reads as TGTGCCAGCAGCCCTCTCGGCAGCTATGGCTACACCTTC. This chain links TRBV11-1 with TRBJ1-2; D gene uncertain. The V gene lost 5 bases and the J gene lost 4 bases, with 11 bases spanning the gap. Per germline, CDR1 SGHAT and CDR2 FQDESV (reference sequence). CDR3 size: 13 residues.

The V call is TRBV27, the J call TRBJ2-1; perhaps TRBD1 as D (6 bases). The V end lost 4 bases, the J end lost 4 bases, and 14 bases lay between the germline ends. The germline gives CDR1 MNHEY, CDR2 SMNVEV (reference sequence). The CDR3 has 15 residues. As DNA, the CDR3 is TGTGCCAGCAGTTCCTCTTGGGACACATACAATGAGCAGTTCTTC. It encodes CASSSSWDTYNEQFF.

The rearrangement uses TRBV6-6 and TRBJ2-3; either TRBD1 or TRBD2 may fit D (5 bases each). The germline CDR1 and CDR2 sequences are MNHNY and SVGAGI (reference sequence). The CDR3 covers 14 residues. V was pared by 6 bases and J by 3 bases, with 13 bases between. CDR3 loop: CASRFPGQTDTQYF. CDR3 DNA sequence: TGTGCCAGCAGATTCCCGGGGCAAACAGATACGCAGTATTTT.

The CDR3 protein is CASTGSNTGELFF. The CDR3 DNA sequence: TGTGCCAGCACTGGCTCGAACACCGGGGAGCTGTTTTTT. The genes are TRBV6-6 and TRBJ2-2; D is undetermined. This CDR3 comprises 13 residues. The V end was cut by 7 bases, the J end by 0 bases, with 6 bases between. Per germline, CDR1 MNHNY and CDR2 SVGAGI (reference sequence).

This sequence joins TRBV5-1 and TRBJ2-6; 7 bases are shared with TRBD2. This CDR3 comprises 15 residues. The germline V gene encodes CDR1 SGHRS and CDR2 YFSETQ. V lost 4 bases, J lost 2 bases, and 3 bases stayed unmatched. DNA for the CDR3: TGCGCCAGCAGCGGGAGGGGCACTGGGGCCAACGTCCTGACTTTC. Amino acids: CASSGRGTGANVLTF.

The genes are TRBV5-1 and TRBJ1-1, with a possible D match to TRBD1 (5 bases). CDR1 is SGHRS, CDR2 YFSETQ, per germline. CDR3 length: 15 amino acids. V was cut by 4 bases and J by 5 bases, with 18 bases left in between. The DNA for the CDR3 is TGCGCCAGCAGCCCCGACAGACCCGGGCGAACTGAAGCTTTCTTT. This gives the protein CASSPDRPGRTEAFF.

This clone is a singleton in its sample. The J gene is TRBJ1-5, the V gene TRBV15, with 10 bases aligning to TRBD1. Germline loops: CDR1 LNHNV, CDR2 YYDKDF (reference sequence). The length of the CDR3 is 16 residues. The V and J ends lost 1 base and 7 bases, in that order; junction bases with no gene match: 7. The CDR3 region has the DNA TGTGCCACCAGCAGAGTAGGACAGGGGGTTCCCCAGCCCCAGCATTTT. Protein sequence: CATSRVGQGVPQPQHF.